This TCR beta chain originates from a study of blood T cell repertoires in COVID-19. Study-level information: The cDNA or gDNA used as material had been derived from T cells, B-cell-depleted T cells, or PBMCs.

Participants were placed into cohorts based on the clinical history they reported. The CDR3 sequence is 14 residues long. From germline, CDR1 is MNHNY and CDR2 SVGAGI (reference sequence). V lost 0 bases to trimming and J lost 5 bases; unmatched junction nucleotides: 2. Using immunoSEQ multiplex PCR, the repertoire was profiled, and TCRdb retains in-frame clones only, with some absent. The repertoire holds roughly 400,000 clones, with nearly 90% as singletons. This clonotype originated in a woman under 30 who had been exposed to COVID-19. Material for sequencing was PBMCs or T cells enriched from blood (not recorded which). The rearrangement joins TRBV6-6 to TRBJ2-5; 8 nucleotides align to TRBD1. DNA for the CDR3: TGTGCCAGCAGTTACTCCAACAGGGGGGAGACCCAGTACTTC. Its translation is CASSYSNRGETQYF.